This T cell receptor (beta chain) was identified in a study of OX40 agonist ivuxolimab in advanced cancers. Only in-frame clones appear in the TCRdb table, and some are missing; sequencing was by immunoSEQ multiplex PCR. Of 60,000 to 85,000 clones listed, roughly 84% are singletons. The germline V gene encodes CDR1 ENHRY and CDR2 SYGVKD. The V gene end was trimmed by 8 bases and the J gene end by 0 bases; junction bases not matched to a gene: 11. CDR3 length: 16 amino acids. The receptor was isolated from an adult with an advanced solid tumor such as melanoma, head and neck, liver or kidney cancer. Material: CD4+ or CD8+ T cells sorted from blood, obtained in a trial of the OX40 agonist ivuxolimab. The rearrangement joins TRBV10-3 to TRBJ2-3; 7 bases are a match to TRBD1. In DNA form, the CDR3 reads TGTGCCATCGACCTCACGGGACAGTCGAGCACAGATACGCAGTATTTT. Protein sequence: CAIDLTGQSSTDTQYF.